Each of the 23 T cell receptor beta chains below was sequenced from the same sample in a study of cytomegalovirus exposure and HLA in healthy donors. Amplification used 60 Vbeta primers and 13 Jbeta primers. Sequencing was performed with immunoSEQ multiplex PCR; in TCRdb, only in-frame clones are kept and a portion is missing. The sample lists under 250,000 clones, around 77% seen once, with less than 3.5% in the top ten. Material for sequencing was PBMCs. These receptors were collected from a woman aged 25-40 years in good health and CMV-seronegative.

The rearrangement joins TRBV2 to TRBJ2-5; 7 bases are shared with TRBD1. TRBJ2-7 explains the end of the DNA better; the J call may be wrong. The CDR3 is 15 amino acids. CDR1 and CDR2 (germline): SNHLY, FYNNEI. In nucleotides, the CDR3 is TGTGCCAGCAGTACCTGGACAGGCAGCAACTACGAGCAGTACTTC. This encodes CASSTWTGSNYEQYF.

This rearrangement joins TRBV14 to TRBJ1-1; TRBD1 is a possible D gene (5 bases). Germline V gene data show CDR1 as SGHDN and CDR2 as FVKESK. The CDR3 is made up of 13 amino acids. The V and J ends lost 1 base and 6 bases respectively, with 9 bases between them. The CDR3 nucleotides read TGTGCCAGCAGCCAAGGCGACAGTCCTGAAGCTTTCTTT. It encodes CASSQGDSPEAFF.

The chain carries TRBV7-9 and TRBJ1-2, with 7 nucleotides matching TRBD1. Unmatched junction bases numbered 9, after V lost 5 bases and J lost 6 bases. Germline V gene lookup returns CDR1 SEHNR and CDR2 FQNEAQ (reference sequence). This CDR3 has 14 residues. CDR3 loop: CASSPWDSHNGYTF. As DNA, the CDR3 is TGTGCCAGCAGCCCCTGGGACAGCCACAATGGCTACACCTTC.

J is TRBJ1-2 and V is TRBV18, with D unclear. Germline-derived CDR1 and CDR2 are KGHSH and LQKENI. V gave up 0 bases and J gave up 3 bases, with 8 bases separating them. The CDR3 length is 14 residues. Written as DNA, the CDR3 is TGTGCCAGCTCACCACCTTCCTCGGACTATGGCTACACCTTC. This translates into CASSPPSSDYGYTF.

A single count supports this clone. CDR3 region: CASSGYRGRGYDTEAFF. CDR3 bases: TGTGCCAGCAGTGGTTACAGGGGGCGCGGGTATGACACTGAAGCTTTCTTT. V is TRBV25-1 and J is TRBJ1-1, with 9 positions matching TRBD1. CDR1 is MGHDK, CDR2 SYGVNS, per germline. The V and J ends lost 4 bases and 3 bases, in that order; junction bases with no gene match: 12. This CDR3 is built from 17 residues.

This chain uses TRBV5-4 with TRBJ2-7, with 7 bases lining up with TRBD1. Per the germline V gene, CDR1 is SGHNT and CDR2 is YYREEE (reference sequence). The CDR3 runs to 15 residues. The J segment lost 0 bases and the V segment lost 4 bases, leaving 7 bases of the junction unmatched. CDR3 DNA sequence: TGTGCCAGCAGCCCCGGGACAGATACCTCCTACGAGCAGTACTTC. As protein: CASSPGTDTSYEQYF. The full variable domain, in which reference TRBV5-4 and TRBJ2-7 provide the parts outside the CDR3, is ETGVTQSPTHLIKTRGQQVTLRCSSQSGHNTVSWYQQALGQGPQFIFQYYREEENGRGNFPPRFSGLQFPNYSSELNVNALELDDSALYLCASSPGTDTSYEQYFGPGTRLTVT.

The rearrangement joins TRBV29-1 to TRBJ2-3, with D unclear. V lost 0 bases to trimming and J lost 5 bases, with 6 bases between them. Germline values: CDR1 SQVTM, CDR2 ANQGSEA. This CDR3 is built from 12 residues. The CDR3 nucleotides read TGCAGCGTTGAAGATAAGCTAGATACGCAGTATTTT. Translated: CSVEDKLDTQYF.

This chain joins TRBV28 and TRBJ1-2; possible D gene TRBD1, 5 bases. This CDR3 has 12 residues. Between the trimmed V and J ends, which lost 5 bases and 4 bases, there was a span of 8 bases. Looked up from germline, CDR1 is MDHEN and CDR2 is SYDVKM. The DNA for the CDR3 is TGTGCCAGCAGTCAGGGATTCTATGGCTACACCTTC. Translated: CASSQGFYGYTF.

J is TRBJ1-2 and V is TRBV18, with 7 positions matching TRBD1. This CDR3 has 16 residues. Trimming took 0 bases from V and 4 from J; bases not matched to a gene: 8. CDR1 and CDR2 (germline): KGHSH, LQKENI. CDR3 protein: CASSPPEGAFGYGYTF. DNA of the CDR3: TGTGCCAGCTCACCACCGGAGGGGGCGTTCGGCTATGGCTACACCTTC. The entire variable domain, with the rest obtained from reference TRBV18 and TRBJ1-2, is as follows: NAGVMQNPRHLVRRRGQEARLRCSPMKGHSHVYWYRQLPEEGLKFMVYLQKENIIDESGMPKERFSAEFPKEGPSILRIQQVVRGDSAAYFCASSPPEGAFGYGYTFGSGTRLTVV.

This clone was seen just once. The rearrangement joins TRBV23-1 to TRBJ2-3, with D perhaps matching TRBD2 (5 bases). TRBV23-1 is reported as an ORF; its role is uncertain. Trimming left V 2 bases short and J 13 bases short, with 19 bases between. There are 14 residues in the CDR3. The CDR3 DNA reads TGCGCCAGCAGTCAACCTAATAGGAGGACTCGGGAGTATTTT. This gives the protein CASSQPNRRTREYF.

This clone was detected a few times. The chain couples TRBV10-3 to TRBJ1-6, with D unclear. This CDR3 is 14 amino acids long. The germline V gene has CDR1 ENHRY and CDR2 SYGVKD. Trimming shortened V by 0 bases and J by 8 bases, and 8 bases separated the two germline ends. CDR3 residues: CAISESYRDSPLHF. The CDR3 region has the DNA TGTGCCATCAGTGAGTCGTACCGGGATTCACCCCTCCACTTT.

This chain uses TRBV2 with TRBJ2-7, with D uncertain. Germline CDR1 and CDR2: SNHLY and FYNNEI. Trimming stripped 5 bases from V and 3 bases from J, with 20 bases between. CDR3 size: 16 residues. CDR3 protein: CASSSFLARTNYEQYF. The DNA for the CDR3 is TGTGCCAGCAGTTCCTTTCTGGCCCGAACGAACTACGAGCAGTACTTC.

The CDR3 nucleotides read TGTGCCACCAGCGACTCCACAGATACGCAGTATTTT. It translates to CATSDSTDTQYF. The rearrangement uses TRBV15 and TRBJ2-3; D ambiguous. Per germline, CDR1 LNHNV and CDR2 YYDKDF (reference sequence). V was cut by 5 bases and J by 2 bases, with 5 bases left in between. This CDR3 is 12 amino acids long.

This chain uses TRBV30 with TRBJ1-4; TRBD1 aligns across 8 bases. This CDR3 region has 15 residues. Germline V lookup: CDR1 GTSNPN, CDR2 SVGIG (reference sequence). Trimming at V came to 0 bases and at J to 5 bases, leaving 5 bases not matched to a gene. The chain's CDR3 is CAWSVSRQGNEKLFF. CDR3 sequence (DNA): TGTGCCTGGAGTGTATCCCGACAGGGGAATGAAAAACTGTTTTTT.

This clone was seen repeatedly, ten times or more. This rearrangement joins TRBV19 to TRBJ1-1, with 7 nucleotides matching TRBD1. This CDR3 contains 14 residues. V gave up 4 bases and J gave up 0 bases; unmatched junction bases: 2. Germline CDR1 and CDR2: LNHDA and SQIVND (reference sequence). The CDR3 region is CASSRGQLNTEAFF. In DNA form, the CDR3 reads TGTGCCAGTAGTAGGGGACAGTTGAACACTGAAGCTTTCTTT.

The V call is TRBV29-1, the J call TRBJ2-1; 7 bases map to TRBD2. Germline V CDR1 and CDR2: SQVTM, ANQGSEA. The V and J ends lost 7 bases and 0 bases, in that order; junction bases with no gene match: 6. This CDR3 has 14 residues. The CDR3 loop is CSAAGGSSYNEQFF. The CDR3 DNA follows: TGCAGCGCGGCCGGGGGGAGCTCCTACAATGAGCAGTTCTTC.

Only a few counts were recorded for this clone. The chain has TRBV4-1 and TRBJ1-1, with 9 bases identical to TRBD1. V gave up 5 bases and J gave up 1 base; unmatched junction bases: 5. From germline, CDR1 is MGHRA and CDR2 YSYEKL. This CDR3 contains 15 residues. The CDR3 DNA reads as TGCGCCAGCAGCGCCCCGGGACAGGGGAACACTGAAGCTTTCTTT. Translation: CASSAPGQGNTEAFF.

V gene TRBV11-2 combines with J gene TRBJ2-7; 9 bases are shared with TRBD1. This CDR3 contains 15 residues. Germline CDR1 is SGHAT and CDR2 is FQNNGV. Trimming removed 4 bases from V and 4 bases from J; junction bases left unmatched: 8. The CDR3 region is CASSSPRTGAYEQYF. CDR3 sequence (DNA): TGTGCCAGCAGCTCCCCCCGGACAGGGGCTTACGAGCAGTACTTC.

The chain is built from TRBV29-1 and TRBJ1-1; maybe TRBD1 (5 bases). The germline V gene has CDR1 SQVTM and CDR2 ANQGSEA. The CDR3 is 14 residues long. The V end was cut by 5 bases, the J end by 0 bases, with 13 bases between. CDR3 region: CSVSNRLMNTEAFF. CDR3 coding DNA: TGCAGCGTTAGTAACAGGCTCATGAACACTGAAGCTTTCTTT. Combining the CDR3 with reference TRBV29-1 and TRBJ1-1 gives the whole variable domain SAVISQKPSRDICQRGTSLTIQCQVDSQVTMMFWYRQQPGQSLTLIATANQGSEATYESGFVIDKFPISRPNLTFSTLTVSNMSPEDSSIYLCSVSNRLMNTEAFFGQGTRLTVV.

The CDR3 nucleotides are TGTGCCAGCAGTTTGACTAGGCGCAATGAGCAGTTCTTC. Translating it yields CASSLTRRNEQFF. V usage is TRBV7-9 and J usage is TRBJ2-1, with D tentatively TRBD2 (6 bases). The CDR3 runs to 13 residues. The V end was cut by 6 bases, the J end by 6 bases, with 12 bases between. Germline V lookup: CDR1 SEHNR, CDR2 FQNEAQ (reference sequence).

This sequence joins TRBV28 and TRBJ2-3; 11 nucleotides agree with TRBD2. V shed 2 bases, J shed 2 bases, and the junction held 12 bases outside the gene matches. The CDR3 covers 19 residues. Germline CDR1 MDHEN, CDR2 SYDVKM. Written as DNA, the CDR3 is TGTGCCAGCAGTTTACTACTAGCGGGAGTGGGGGGCCTCACAGATACGCAGTATTTT. It yields the protein CASSLLLAGVGGLTDTQYF. The full variable domain, rest sourced from reference TRBV28 and TRBJ2-3, is DVKVTQSSRYLVKRTGEKVFLECVQDMDHENMFWYRQDPGLGLRLIYFSYDVKMKEKGDIPEGYSVSREKKERFSLILESASTNQTSMYLCASSLLLAGVGGLTDTQYFGPGTRLTVL.

The rearrangement links TRBV28 to TRBJ1-3; D might be TRBD1 (5 bases). Germline V CDR1 and CDR2: MDHEN, SYDVKM. Trimming pared 4 bases from V and 2 bases from J, leaving 9 bases between. This CDR3 is 14 amino acids long. The CDR3 here is CASSWTSPGNTIYF. CDR3 DNA sequence: TGTGCCAGCAGTTGGACAAGCCCTGGAAACACCATATATTTT.

The rearrangement joins TRBV18 to TRBJ2-7; TRBD2 agrees at 11 bases. Per germline, CDR1 KGHSH and CDR2 LQKENI. The CDR3 runs to 14 residues. The J segment lost 6 bases and the V segment lost 6 bases, leaving 7 bases of the junction unmatched. CDR3 DNA: TGTGCCAGCTCGTCGGGACTAGCGGCCCCCGAGCAGTACTTC. Protein: CASSSGLAAPEQYF.